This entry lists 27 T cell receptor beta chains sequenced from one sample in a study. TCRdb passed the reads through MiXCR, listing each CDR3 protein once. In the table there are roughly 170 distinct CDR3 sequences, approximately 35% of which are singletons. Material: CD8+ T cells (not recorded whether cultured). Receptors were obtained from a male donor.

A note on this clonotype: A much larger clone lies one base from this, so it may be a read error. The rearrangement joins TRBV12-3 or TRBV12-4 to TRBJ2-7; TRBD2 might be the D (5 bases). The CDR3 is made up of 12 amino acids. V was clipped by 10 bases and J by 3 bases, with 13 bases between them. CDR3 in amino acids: CANMGGLYEQYF. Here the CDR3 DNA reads TGTGCCAACATGGGCGGACTCTACGAGCAGTACTTC.

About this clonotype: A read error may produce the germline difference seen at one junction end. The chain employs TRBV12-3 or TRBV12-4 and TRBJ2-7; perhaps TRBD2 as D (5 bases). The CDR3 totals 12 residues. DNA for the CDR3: TGCCCCAGCATGGGCGGACTCTACGAGCAGTACTTC. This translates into CPSMGGLYEQYF.

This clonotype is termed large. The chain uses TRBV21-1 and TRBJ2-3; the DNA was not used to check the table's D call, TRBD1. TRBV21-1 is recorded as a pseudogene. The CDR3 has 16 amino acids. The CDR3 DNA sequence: TGTGCCAGCAGCAGCCAGGGTGATCAAGGGGCAGATACGCAGTATTTT. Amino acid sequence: CASSSQGDQGADTQYF.

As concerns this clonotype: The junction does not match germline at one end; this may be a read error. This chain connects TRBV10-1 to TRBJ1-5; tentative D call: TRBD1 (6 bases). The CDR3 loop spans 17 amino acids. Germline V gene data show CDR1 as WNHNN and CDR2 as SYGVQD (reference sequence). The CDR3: CAGSERRQGLGDQPQHF. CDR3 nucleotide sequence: TGCGCCGGCAGTGAGAGGCGCCAGGGGCTGGGCGATCAGCCCCAGCATTTT.

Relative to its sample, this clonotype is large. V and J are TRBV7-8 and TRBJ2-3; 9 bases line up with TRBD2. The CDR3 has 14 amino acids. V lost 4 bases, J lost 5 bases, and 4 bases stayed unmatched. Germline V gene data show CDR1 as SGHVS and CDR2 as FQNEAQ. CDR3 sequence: CASSSRAGGDTQYF. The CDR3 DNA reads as TGTGCCAGCAGCTCCCGAGCGGGGGGAGATACGCAGTATTTT. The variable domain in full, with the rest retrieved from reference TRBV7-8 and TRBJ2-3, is GAGVSQSPRYKVAKRGQDVALRCDPISGHVSLFWYQQALGQGPEFLTYFQNEAQLDKSGLPSDRFFAERPEGSVSTLKIQRTQQEDSAVYLCASSSRAGGDTQYFGPGTRLTVL.

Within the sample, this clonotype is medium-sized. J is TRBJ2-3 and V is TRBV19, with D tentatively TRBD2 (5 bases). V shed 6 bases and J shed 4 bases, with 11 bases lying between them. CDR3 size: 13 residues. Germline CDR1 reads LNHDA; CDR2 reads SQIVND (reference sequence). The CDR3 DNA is TGTGCCAGTAGCGGGCACGGGGCAGATACGCAGTATTTT. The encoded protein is CASSGHGADTQYF.

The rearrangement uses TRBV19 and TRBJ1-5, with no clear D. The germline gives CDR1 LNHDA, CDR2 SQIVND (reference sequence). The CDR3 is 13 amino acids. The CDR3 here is CVTSPRSSEPQHF. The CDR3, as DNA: TGTGTCACTAGTCCCCGCTCGTCTGAGCCCCAGCATTTT. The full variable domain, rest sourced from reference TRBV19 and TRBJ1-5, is DGGITQSPKYLFRKEGQNVTLSCEQNLNHDAMYWYRQDPGQGLRLIYYSQIVNDFQKGDIAEGYSVSREKKESFPLTVTSAQKNPTAFYLCVTSPRSSEPQHFGDGTRLSIL.

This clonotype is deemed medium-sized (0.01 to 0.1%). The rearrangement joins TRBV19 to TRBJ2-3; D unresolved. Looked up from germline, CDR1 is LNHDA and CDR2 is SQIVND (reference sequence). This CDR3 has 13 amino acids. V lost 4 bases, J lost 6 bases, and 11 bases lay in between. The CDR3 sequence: CASSTHGADTQYF. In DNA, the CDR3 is TGTGCCAGTAGTACGCACGGCGCGGATACGCAGTATTTT.

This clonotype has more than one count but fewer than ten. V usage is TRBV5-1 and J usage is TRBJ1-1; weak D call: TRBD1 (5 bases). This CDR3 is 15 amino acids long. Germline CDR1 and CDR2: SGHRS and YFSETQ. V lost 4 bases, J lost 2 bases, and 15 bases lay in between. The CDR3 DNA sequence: TGCGCCAGCAGCACCTGGATCCGGACAAACACTGAAGCTTTCTTT. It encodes CASSTWIRTNTEAFF.

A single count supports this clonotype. CDR3 residues: CASSIQSSYEQYF. The CDR3 DNA follows: TGTGCCAGTAGTATCCAGAGTAGCTACGAGCAGTACTTC. The chain recombines TRBV19 with TRBJ2-7, with unresolved D. Germline CDR1 is LNHDA and CDR2 is SQIVND (reference sequence). The CDR3 spans 13 residues. Trimming took off 3 bases at V and 3 bases at J, with 9 bases between the two ends.

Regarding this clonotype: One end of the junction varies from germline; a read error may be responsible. The CDR3 here is CASSIGSYGHTF. As DNA, the CDR3 is TGTGCCAGTAGTATCGGCTCCTATGGCCACACCTTC. This chain joins TRBV19 and TRBJ1-2; D unclear. The CDR3 loop spans 12 amino acids. The germline V gene encodes CDR1 LNHDA and CDR2 SQIVND (reference sequence).

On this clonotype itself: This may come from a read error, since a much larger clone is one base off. In nucleotides, the CDR3 is TGTGCCAGCTCCTGTGCGGGCCTTCCCCACGAGCAGTACTTC. Its protein is CASSCAGLPHEQYF. J is TRBJ2-7 and V is TRBV18; D perhaps matches TRBD2 (5 bases). The V gene lost 6 bases and the J gene lost 5 bases, with 17 bases spanning the gap. The CDR3 length is 14 residues. CDR1 and CDR2 from the germline V gene are KGHSH and LQKENI.

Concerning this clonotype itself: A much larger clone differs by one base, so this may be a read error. CDR3 residues: CASSYAWTPLHF. CDR3 coding DNA: TGTGCCAGCAGTTACGCCTGGACACCCCTCCACTTT. The chain uses TRBV5-6 and TRBJ1-6; D is unresolved. The CDR3 is made up of 12 amino acids. V lost 5 bases and J lost 11, with 11 bases in between. Per the germline V gene, CDR1 is SGHDT and CDR2 is YYEEEE.

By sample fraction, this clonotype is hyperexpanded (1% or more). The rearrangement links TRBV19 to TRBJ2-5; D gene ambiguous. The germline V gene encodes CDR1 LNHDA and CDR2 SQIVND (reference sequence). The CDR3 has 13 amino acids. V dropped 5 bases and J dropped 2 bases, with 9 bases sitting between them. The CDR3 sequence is CASSFRSQETQYF. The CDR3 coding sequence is TGTGCCAGTAGTTTCCGCTCTCAAGAGACCCAGTACTTC.

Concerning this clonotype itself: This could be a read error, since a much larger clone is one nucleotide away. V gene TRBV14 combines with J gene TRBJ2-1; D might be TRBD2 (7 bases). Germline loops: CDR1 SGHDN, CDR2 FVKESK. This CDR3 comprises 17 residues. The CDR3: CAGSQEDAGAPYNEQFF. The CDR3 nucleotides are TGTGCCGGCAGCCAAGAGGACGCGGGGGCCCCCTACAATGAGCAGTTCTTC.

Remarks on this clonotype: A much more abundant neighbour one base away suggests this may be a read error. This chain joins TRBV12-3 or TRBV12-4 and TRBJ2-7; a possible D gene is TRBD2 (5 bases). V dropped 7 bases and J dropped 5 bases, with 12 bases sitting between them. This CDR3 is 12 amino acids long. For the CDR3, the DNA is TGTGCCAGCATGGGCGGACTCCACGAGCAGTACTTC. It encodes CASMGGLHEQYF.

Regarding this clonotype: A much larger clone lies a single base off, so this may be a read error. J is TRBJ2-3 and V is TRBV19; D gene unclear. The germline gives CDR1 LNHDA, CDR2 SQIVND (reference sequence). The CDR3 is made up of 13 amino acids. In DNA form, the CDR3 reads TGTGTCAGTAGTACGCACGGCGCGGATACGCAGTATTTT. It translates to CVSSTHGADTQYF.

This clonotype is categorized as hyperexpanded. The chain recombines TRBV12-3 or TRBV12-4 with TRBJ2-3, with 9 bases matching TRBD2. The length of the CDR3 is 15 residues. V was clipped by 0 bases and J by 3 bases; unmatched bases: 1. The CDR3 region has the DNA TGTGCCAGCAGTTTAGCACTAGCGGGTACAGATACGCAGTATTTT. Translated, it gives CASSLALAGTDTQYF.

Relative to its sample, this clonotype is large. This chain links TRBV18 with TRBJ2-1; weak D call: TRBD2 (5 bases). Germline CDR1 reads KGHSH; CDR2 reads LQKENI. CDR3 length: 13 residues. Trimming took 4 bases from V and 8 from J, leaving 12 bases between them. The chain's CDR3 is CASSRTGIDEQFF. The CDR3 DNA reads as TGTGCCAGCTCACGGACGGGGATCGATGAGCAGTTCTTC.

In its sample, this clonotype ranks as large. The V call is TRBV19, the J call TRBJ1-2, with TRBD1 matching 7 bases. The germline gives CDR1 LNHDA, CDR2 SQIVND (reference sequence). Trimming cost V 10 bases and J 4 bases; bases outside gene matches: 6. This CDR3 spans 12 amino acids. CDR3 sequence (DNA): TGTGCCACCTCCACAGGGGCCTATGGCTACACCTTC. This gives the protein CATSTGAYGYTF.

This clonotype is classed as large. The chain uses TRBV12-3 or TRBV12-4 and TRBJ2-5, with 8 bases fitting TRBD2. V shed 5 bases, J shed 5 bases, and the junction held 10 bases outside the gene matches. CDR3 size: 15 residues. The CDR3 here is CASSRYLGGGETQYF. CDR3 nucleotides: TGTGCCAGCAGTCGCTATCTAGGCGGGGGGGAGACCCAGTACTTC.

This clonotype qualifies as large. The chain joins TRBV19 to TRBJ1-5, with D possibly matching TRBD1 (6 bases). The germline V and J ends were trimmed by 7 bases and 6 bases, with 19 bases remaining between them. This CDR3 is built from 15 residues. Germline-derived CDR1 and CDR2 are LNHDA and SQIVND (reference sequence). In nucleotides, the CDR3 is TGTGCCAGTATCGGGGGCGGGGGCTGGGCTCAGCCCCAGCATTTT. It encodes CASIGGGGWAQPQHF.

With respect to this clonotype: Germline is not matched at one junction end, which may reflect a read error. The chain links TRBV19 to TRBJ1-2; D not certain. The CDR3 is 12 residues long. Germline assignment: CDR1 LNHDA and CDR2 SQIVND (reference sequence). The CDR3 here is CDSSTGAYGYTF. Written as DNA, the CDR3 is TGTGACAGTAGTACGGGAGCCTATGGCTACACCTTC. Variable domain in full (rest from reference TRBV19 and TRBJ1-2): DGGITQSPKYLFRKEGQNVTLSCEQNLNHDAMYWYRQDPGQGLRLIYYSQIVNDFQKGDIAEGYSVSREKKESFPLTVTSAQKNPTAFYLCDSSTGAYGYTFGSGTRLTVV.

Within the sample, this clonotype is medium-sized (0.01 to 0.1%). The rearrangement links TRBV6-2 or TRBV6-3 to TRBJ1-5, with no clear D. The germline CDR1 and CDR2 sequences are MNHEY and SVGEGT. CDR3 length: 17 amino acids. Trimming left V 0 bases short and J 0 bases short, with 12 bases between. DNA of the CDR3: TGTGCCAGCAGTTACTCTATGGACGGTCATAGCAATCAGCCCCAGCATTTT. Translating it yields CASSYSMDGHSNQPQHF.

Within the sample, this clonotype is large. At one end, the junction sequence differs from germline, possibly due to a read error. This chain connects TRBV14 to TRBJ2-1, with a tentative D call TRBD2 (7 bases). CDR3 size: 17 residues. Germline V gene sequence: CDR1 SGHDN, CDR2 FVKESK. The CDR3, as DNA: TGTACCAGCAGCCAAGAGGGCGCGGGGGCCCCCTACAATGAGCAGTTCTTC. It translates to CTSSQEGAGAPYNEQFF.

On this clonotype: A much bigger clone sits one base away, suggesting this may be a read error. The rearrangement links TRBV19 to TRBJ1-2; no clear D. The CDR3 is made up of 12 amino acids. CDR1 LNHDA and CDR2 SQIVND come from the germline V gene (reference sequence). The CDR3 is CASSIGYHGHTF. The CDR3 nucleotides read TGTGCCAGTAGTATAGGGTACCATGGCCACACCTTC.

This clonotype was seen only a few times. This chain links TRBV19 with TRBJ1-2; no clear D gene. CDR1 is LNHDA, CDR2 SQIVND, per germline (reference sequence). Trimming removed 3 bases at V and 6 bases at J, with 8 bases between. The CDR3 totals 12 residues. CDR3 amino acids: CASSIVVHGYTF. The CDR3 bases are TGTGCCAGTAGTATCGTTGTCCATGGCTACACCTTC.